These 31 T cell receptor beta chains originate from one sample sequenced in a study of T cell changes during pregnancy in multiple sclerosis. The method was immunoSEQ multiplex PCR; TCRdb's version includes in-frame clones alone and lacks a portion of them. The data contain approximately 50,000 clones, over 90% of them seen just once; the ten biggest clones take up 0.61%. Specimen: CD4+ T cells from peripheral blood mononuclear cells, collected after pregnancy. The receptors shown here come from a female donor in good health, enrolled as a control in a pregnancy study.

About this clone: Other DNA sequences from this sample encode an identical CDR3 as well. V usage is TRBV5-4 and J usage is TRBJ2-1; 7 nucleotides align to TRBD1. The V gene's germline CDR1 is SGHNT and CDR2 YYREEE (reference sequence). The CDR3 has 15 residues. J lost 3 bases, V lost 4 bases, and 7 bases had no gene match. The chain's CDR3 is CASSLRTGNYNEQFF. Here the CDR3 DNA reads TGTGCCAGCAGCCTCCGGACAGGAAACTACAATGAGCAGTTCTTC. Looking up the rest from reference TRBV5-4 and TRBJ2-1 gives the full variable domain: ETGVTQSPTHLIKTRGQQVTLRCSSQSGHNTVSWYQQALGQGPQFIFQYYREEENGRGNFPPRFSGLQFPNYSSELNVNALELDDSALYLCASSLRTGNYNEQFFGPGTRLTVL.

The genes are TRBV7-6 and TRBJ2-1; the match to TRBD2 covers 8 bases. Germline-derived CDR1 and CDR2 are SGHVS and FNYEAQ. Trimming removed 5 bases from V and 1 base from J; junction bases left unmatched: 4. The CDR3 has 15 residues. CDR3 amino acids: CASSPAGVSYNEQFF. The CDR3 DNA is TGTGCCAGCAGCCCAGCGGGAGTGTCCTACAATGAGCAGTTCTTC.

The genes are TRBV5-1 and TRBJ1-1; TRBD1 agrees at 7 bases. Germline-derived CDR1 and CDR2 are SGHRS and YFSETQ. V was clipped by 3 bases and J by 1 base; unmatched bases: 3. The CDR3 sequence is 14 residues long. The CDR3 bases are TGCGCCAGCAGCTCGGGACAGACGAACACTGAAGCTTTCTTT. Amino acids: CASSSGQTNTEAFF.

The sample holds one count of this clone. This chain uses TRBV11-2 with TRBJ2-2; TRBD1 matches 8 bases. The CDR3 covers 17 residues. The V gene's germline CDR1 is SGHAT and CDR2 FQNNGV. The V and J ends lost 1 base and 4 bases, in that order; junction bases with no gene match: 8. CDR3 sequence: CASSLAVRDRSTGELFF. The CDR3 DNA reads TGTGCCAGCAGCTTAGCTGTTCGGGACAGGAGCACCGGGGAGCTGTTTTTT.

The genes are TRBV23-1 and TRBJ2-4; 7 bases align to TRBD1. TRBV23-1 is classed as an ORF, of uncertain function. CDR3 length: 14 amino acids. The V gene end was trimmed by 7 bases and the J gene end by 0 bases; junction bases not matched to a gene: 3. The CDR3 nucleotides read TGCGCCAGCAAGACAGGGCTAGCCAAAAACATTCAGTACTTC. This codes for CASKTGLAKNIQYF.

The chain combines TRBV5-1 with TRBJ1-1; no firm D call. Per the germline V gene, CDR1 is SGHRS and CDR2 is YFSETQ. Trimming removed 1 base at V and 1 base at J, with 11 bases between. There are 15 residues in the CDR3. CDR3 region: CASSLSQSGNTEAFF. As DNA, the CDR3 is TGCGCCAGCAGCTTGTCCCAGTCAGGGAACACTGAAGCTTTCTTT.

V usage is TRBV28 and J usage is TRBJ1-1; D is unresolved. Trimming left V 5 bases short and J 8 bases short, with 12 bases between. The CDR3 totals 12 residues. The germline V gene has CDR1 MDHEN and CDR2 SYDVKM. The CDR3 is CASSPPREEAFF. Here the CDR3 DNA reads TGTGCCAGCAGTCCCCCCCGGGAGGAAGCTTTCTTT.

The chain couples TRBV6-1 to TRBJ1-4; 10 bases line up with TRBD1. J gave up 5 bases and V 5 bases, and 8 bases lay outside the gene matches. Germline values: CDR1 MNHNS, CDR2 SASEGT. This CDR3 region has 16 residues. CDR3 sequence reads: CASSQGQGGLNEKLFF. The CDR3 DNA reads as TGTGCCAGCAGTCAAGGACAGGGGGGATTAAATGAAAAACTGTTTTTT.

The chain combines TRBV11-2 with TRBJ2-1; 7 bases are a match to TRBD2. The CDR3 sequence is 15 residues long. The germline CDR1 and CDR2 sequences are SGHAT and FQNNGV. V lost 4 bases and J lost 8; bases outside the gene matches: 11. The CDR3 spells CASSSPPGGIYEQFF. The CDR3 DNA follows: TGTGCCAGCAGCTCCCCCCCCGGGGGGATCTATGAGCAGTTCTTC.

CDR3 sequence: CASSPWGGSSTDTQYF. In DNA form, the CDR3 reads TGTGCCAGCAGCCCTTGGGGGGGCTCTAGCACAGATACGCAGTATTTT. V usage is TRBV5-6 and J usage is TRBJ2-3; possible D gene TRBD2, 7 bases. The germline gives CDR1 SGHDT, CDR2 YYEEEE. This CDR3 is 16 amino acids long. Trimming took 4 bases from V and 0 from J, leaving 15 bases between them.

The DNA of the CDR3 is TGTGCCAGCAGTTTACAGGGTCCCTATGGCTACACCTTC. It translates to CASSLQGPYGYTF. This chain joins TRBV27 and TRBJ1-2, with a possible D match to TRBD1 (5 bases). V lost 2 bases and J 4 bases, leaving 8 bases between the germline ends. The CDR3 length is 13 residues. Looked up from germline, CDR1 is MNHEY and CDR2 is SMNVEV (reference sequence).

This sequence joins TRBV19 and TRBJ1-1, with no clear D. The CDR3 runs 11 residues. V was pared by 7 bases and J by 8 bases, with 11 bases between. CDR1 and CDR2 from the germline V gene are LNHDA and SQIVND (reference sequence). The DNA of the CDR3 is TGTGCCAGTATGCTGAAAACAGAAGCTTTCTTT. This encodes CASMLKTEAFF.

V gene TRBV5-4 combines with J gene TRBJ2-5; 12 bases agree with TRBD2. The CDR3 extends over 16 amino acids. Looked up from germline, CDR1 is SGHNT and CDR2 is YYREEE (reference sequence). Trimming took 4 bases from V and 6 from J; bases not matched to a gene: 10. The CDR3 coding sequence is TGTGCCAGCAGCCGGATTCTAGCGGGGGGGAAAAAGACCCAGTACTTC. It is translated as CASSRILAGGKKTQYF.

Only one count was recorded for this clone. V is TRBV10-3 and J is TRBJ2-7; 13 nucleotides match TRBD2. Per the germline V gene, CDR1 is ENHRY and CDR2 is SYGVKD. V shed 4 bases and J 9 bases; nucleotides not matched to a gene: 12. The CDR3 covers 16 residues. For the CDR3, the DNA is TGTGCCATCAGTGTTTCAGGGACTAGCGGGACTGAGGGGCAGTACTTC. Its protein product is CAISVSGTSGTEGQYF.

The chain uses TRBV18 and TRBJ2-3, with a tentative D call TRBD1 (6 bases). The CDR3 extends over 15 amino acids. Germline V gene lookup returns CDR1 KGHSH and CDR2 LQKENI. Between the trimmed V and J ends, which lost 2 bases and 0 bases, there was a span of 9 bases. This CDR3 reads CASSPLGASTDTQYF. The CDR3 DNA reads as TGTGCCAGCTCACCATTGGGGGCTAGCACAGATACGCAGTATTTT. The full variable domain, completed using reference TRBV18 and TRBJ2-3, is NAGVMQNPRHLVRRRGQEARLRCSPMKGHSHVYWYRQLPEEGLKFMVYLQKENIIDESGMPKERFSAEFPKEGPSILRIQQVVRGDSAAYFCASSPLGASTDTQYFGPGTRLTVL.

CDR3 loop: CASSESPSSNGYTF. The CDR3 nucleotides are TGTGCCAGCAGTGAATCCCCGTCCTCTAATGGCTACACCTTC. The rearrangement joins TRBV6-1 to TRBJ1-2; the D is unclear. V was pared by 2 bases and J by 6 bases, with 13 bases between. The germline V gene has CDR1 MNHNS and CDR2 SASEGT. The length of the CDR3 is 14 residues.

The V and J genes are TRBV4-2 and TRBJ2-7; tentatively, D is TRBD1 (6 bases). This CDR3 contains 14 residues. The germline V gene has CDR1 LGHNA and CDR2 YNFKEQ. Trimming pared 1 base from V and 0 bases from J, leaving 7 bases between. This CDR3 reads CASSQGQVSYEQYF. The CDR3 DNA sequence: TGTGCCAGCAGCCAAGGACAGGTCTCCTACGAGCAGTACTTC.

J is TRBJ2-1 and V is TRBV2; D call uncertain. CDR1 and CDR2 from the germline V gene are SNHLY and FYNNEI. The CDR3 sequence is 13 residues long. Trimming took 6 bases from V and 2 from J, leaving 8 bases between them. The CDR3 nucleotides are TGTGCCAGCAGCGTCTTAACCTACAATGAGCAGTTCTTC. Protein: CASSVLTYNEQFF.

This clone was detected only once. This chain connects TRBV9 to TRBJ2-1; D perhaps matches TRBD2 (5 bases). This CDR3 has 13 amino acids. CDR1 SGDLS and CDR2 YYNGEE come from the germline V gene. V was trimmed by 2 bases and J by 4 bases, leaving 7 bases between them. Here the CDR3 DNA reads TGTGCCAGCAGCGTCGGGATTTACAATGAGCAGTTCTTC. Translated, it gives CASSVGIYNEQFF.

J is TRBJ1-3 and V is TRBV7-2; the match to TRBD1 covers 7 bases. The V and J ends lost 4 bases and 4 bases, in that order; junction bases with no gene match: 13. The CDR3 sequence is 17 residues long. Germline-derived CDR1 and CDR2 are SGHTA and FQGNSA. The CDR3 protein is CASSSSRGTAGGNTIYF. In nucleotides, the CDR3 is TGTGCCAGCAGCTCCTCCCGAGGGACAGCAGGCGGAAACACCATATATTTT.

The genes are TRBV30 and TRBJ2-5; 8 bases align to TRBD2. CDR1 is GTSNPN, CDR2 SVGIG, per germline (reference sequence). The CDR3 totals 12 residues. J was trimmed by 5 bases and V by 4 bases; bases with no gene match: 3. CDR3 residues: CAWTRGGETQYF. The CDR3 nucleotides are TGTGCCTGGACCCGGGGGGGGGAGACCCAGTACTTC.

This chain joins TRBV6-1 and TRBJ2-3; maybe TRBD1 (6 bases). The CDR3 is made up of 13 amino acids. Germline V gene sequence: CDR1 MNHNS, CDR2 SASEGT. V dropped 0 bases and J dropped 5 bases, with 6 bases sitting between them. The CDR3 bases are TGTGCCAGCAGTGAAGCAGGGGGAGATACGCAGTATTTT. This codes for CASSEAGGDTQYF.

CDR3 region: CASSGTGGTNEKLFF. The CDR3 nucleotides read TGTGCCAGCAGTGGGACAGGGGGCACTAATGAAAAACTGTTTTTT. V and J are TRBV2 and TRBJ1-4, with 11 bases lining up with TRBD1. Germline V gene lookup returns CDR1 SNHLY and CDR2 FYNNEI. Unmatched junction bases numbered 0, after V lost 4 bases and J lost 2 bases. The CDR3 consists of 15 residues.

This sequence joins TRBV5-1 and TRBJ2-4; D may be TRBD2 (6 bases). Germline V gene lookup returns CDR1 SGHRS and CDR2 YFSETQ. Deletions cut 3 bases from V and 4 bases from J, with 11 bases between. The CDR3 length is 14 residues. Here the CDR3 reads CASSSGDLKNIQYF. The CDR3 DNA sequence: TGCGCCAGCAGCTCGGGGGATCTAAAAAACATTCAGTACTTC.

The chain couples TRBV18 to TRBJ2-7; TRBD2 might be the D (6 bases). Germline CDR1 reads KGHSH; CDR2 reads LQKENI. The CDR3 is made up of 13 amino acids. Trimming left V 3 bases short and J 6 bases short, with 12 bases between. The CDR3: CASSPGAGSEQYF. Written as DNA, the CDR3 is TGTGCCAGCTCACCGGGCGCGGGGTCCGAGCAGTACTTC.

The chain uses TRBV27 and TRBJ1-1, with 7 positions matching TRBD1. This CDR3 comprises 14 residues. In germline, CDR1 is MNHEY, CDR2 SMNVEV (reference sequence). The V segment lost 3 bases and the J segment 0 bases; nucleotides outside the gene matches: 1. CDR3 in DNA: TGTGCCAGCAGTTTGGGACAGATGAACACTGAAGCTTTCTTT. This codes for CASSLGQMNTEAFF.

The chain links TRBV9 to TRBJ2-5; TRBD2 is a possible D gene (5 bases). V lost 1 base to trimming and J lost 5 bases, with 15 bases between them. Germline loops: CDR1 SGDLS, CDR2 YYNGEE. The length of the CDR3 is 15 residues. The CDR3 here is CASSVSGSRAETQYF. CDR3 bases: TGTGCCAGCAGCGTAAGCGGCAGCCGGGCGGAGACCCAGTACTTC. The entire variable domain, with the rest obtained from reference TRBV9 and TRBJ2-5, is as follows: DSGVTQTPKHLITATGQRVTLRCSPRSGDLSVYWYQQSLDQGLQFLIQYYNGEERAKGNILERFSAQQFPDLHSELNLSSLELGDSALYFCASSVSGSRAETQYFGPGTRLLVL.

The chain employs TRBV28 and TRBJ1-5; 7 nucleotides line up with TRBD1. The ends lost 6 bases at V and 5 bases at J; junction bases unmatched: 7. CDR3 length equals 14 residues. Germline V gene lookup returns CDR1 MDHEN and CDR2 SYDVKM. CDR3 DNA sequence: TGTGCCAGCAGAGAAGGGGGCCCGCATCAGCCCCAGCATTTT. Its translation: CASREGGPHQPQHF.

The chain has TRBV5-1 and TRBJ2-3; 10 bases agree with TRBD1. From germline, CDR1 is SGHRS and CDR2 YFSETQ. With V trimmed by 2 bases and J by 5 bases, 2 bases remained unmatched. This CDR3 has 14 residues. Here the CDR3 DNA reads TGCGCCAGCAGCTTCCGGGACAGGGGAGATACGCAGTATTTT. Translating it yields CASSFRDRGDTQYF. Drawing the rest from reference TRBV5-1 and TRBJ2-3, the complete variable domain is KAGVTQTPRYLIKTRGQQVTLSCSPISGHRSVSWYQQTPGQGLQFLFEYFSETQRNKGNFPGRFSGRQFSNSRSEMNVSTLELGDSALYLCASSFRDRGDTQYFGPGTRLTVL.

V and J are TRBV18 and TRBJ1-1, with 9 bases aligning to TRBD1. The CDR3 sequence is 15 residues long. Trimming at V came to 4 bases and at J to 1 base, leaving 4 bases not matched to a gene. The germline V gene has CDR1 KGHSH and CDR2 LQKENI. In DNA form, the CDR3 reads TGTGCCAGCTCACAAGGACAGGGGTGGAACACTGAAGCTTTCTTT. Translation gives CASSQGQGWNTEAFF.

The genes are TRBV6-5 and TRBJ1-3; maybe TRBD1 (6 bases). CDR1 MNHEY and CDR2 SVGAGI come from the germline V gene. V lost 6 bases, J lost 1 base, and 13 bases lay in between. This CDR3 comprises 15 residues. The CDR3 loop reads CASSARGSSGNTIYF. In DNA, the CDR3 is TGTGCCAGCAGCGCCAGGGGTTCTTCTGGAAACACCATATATTTT.